This TCR beta chain was captured by sequencing in a study of neurological immune-mediated disorders. Study in general: For the approximately 34 multiple sclerosis patients, the disease was relapsing-remitting in roughly 31 and secondary progressive in 3. Study-wide points: The study phylogenetically grouped the repertoires of 18 of 34 multiple sclerosis patients into one related-CDR3 cluster, a possible signature. The expanded clones of different subjects shared no CDR3 amino acid sequences (suggesting private repertoires in all groups).

With 10-nucleotide random UMIs included, cDNA was synthesized by 5'RACE. TCRdb reanalysed the 5' RACE reads using MiXCR and keeps one entry per CDR3 protein. Among 66,000 or so distinct CDR3 sequences, 5.2% were seen once, and the ten largest hold about 3%. From germline, CDR1 is SGHDT and CDR2 YYEEEE. The CDR3 is 14 amino acids. J gave up 7 bases and V 4 bases, and 7 bases lay outside the gene matches. The table lists this clonotype with many counts. The antigen is not known. This rearrangement joins TRBV5-6 to TRBJ1-5, with TRBD1 identical over 8 bases. What was sequenced was PBMCs. This receptor was obtained from a woman younger than 45 with multiple sclerosis. CDR3 coding DNA: TGTGCCAGCAGCGATGACAGGGGCGGACAGCCCCAGCATTTT. Translating it yields CASSDDRGGQPQHF.